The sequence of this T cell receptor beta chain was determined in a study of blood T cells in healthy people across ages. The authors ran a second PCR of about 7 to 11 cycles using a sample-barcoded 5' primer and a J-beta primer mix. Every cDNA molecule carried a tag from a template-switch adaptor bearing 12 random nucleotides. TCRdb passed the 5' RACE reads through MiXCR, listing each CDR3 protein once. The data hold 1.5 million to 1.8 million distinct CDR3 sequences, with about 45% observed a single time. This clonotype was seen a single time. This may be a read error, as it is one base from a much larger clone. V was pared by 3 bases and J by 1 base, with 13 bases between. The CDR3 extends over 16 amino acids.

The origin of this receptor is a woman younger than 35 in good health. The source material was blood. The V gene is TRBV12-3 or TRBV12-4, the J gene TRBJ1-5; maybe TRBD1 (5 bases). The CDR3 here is CASSFSQGGSNQPQHF. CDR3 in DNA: TGTGCCAGCAGTTTTAGCCAGGGAGGAAGCAATCAGCCCCAGCATTTT.